A selection of T cell receptor beta chains follows, all from one sample in a study of post-analysis software for immune sequencing data. TCRdb fed the PCR reads into MiXCR, producing one record per CDR3 protein. The table records some 800,000 distinct CDR3 sequences, more than 45% of them present only once. Source material: blood. The source is a girl aged 10-17 years with multiple sclerosis. Both conserved end residues are trimmed from each CDR3.

>NA|TRBV12-3/TRBV12-4
ASSLGGADEQY
>TRBJ2-1|TRBV5-6
ASSFGTWGHEQF
>TRBJ1-6|TRBV7-9
ASSAFERTGGRSPLH
>NA|TRBV7-9
ASGTSGTLKETQY
>TRBJ2-5|TRBV6-6
ASSLAGYNQETQY
>TRBJ2-5|TRBV6-4
AGSEGTSAQETQY
>TRBJ1-1|TRBV7-8
ASIVRGGEAF
>TRBJ2-7|TRBV27
ASSSGTSGRAYEQY
>TRBJ2-7|TRBV3-1
ASSQPGPVYEQY
>TRBJ2-1|TRBV6-5
ASSPGQGSHNEQF
>TRBJ1-6|TRBV27
ASSLLRDSPLH
>TRBJ1-1|TRBV5-1
ASSQGTGTNTEAF
>TRBJ1-6|TRBV20-1
SARAPGDSPLH
>NA|TRBV20-1
SARDVSRYEQY
>TRBJ1-2|TRBV9
ASSVGTGGDYGYT
>TRBJ2-7|TRBV20-1
SARDRGNTYEQY
>NA|TRBV20-1
SASPRFEQY
>TRBJ1-2|TRBV28
ASSLPFNYGYT
>TRBJ1-2|TRBV10-3
AISPTSNYGYT
>TRBJ2-1|TRBV5-1
ASSLSLAGPPYEQF
>TRBJ2-3|TRBV20-1
SARDWDSGFTDTQY
>TRBJ1-2|TRBV10-2
ASSGDREYGYT
>TRBJ2-3|TRBV13
ASSLRGNTDTQY
>TRBJ2-1|TRBV12-3/TRBV12-4
ASSRWATWNEQF
>TRBJ1-5|TRBV7-8
ASSLVAGANQPQH
>NA|TRBV7-9
ASSEAGTLYEQY
>TRBJ2-7|TRBV3-1
ASSQGRWGWYEQY
>TRBJ1-2|TRBV7-2
ASSLAGQQLYGYT
>TRBJ2-5|TRBV5-1
ASSPVVGGEQY
>TRBJ2-7|TRBV5-5
ASSLADGGRSYEQY
>TRBJ2-1|TRBV9
ASSGGQRSYNEQF
>TRBJ1-4|TRBV20-1
SARVPLNEKLF
>TRBJ2-3|TRBV11-2
ASSLGEGLSTDTQY
>TRBJ2-5|TRBV2
ASSEDPRDETQY
>TRBJ2-1|TRBV6-1
ASSEALGQGARNEQF
>TRBJ2-3|TRBV24-1
ATSHSGSTDTQY
>TRBJ1-1|TRBV20-1
SAVRGLNTEAF
>TRBJ2-1|TRBV2
ASLGGRGYNEQF
>TRBJ2-7|TRBV6-2/TRBV6-3
ASKISGEQY
>TRBJ2-6|TRBV12-3/TRBV12-4
ASSDRSGANVLT
>TRBJ1-1|TRBV6-5
ASSNPGGANTEAF
>TRBJ2-1|TRBV7-9
ASSSDREVGGEQF
>TRBJ2-5|TRBV9
ASSVSIGSGETQY
>TRBJ2-5|TRBV27
ASSLGGEGETQY
>TRBJ2-1|TRBV20-1
SAREIGRGGGYEQF
>TRBJ2-5|TRBV20-1
SARSPGTGRETQY
>TRBJ2-1|TRBV29-1
SSVGNPSASYNEQF
>TRBJ2-3|TRBV29-1
SVEPGNTQY